The sequence of this T cell receptor (beta chain) was determined in a study of blood T cell repertoires in COVID-19. Study overall: Italy, Spain and the United States were the sources of the convalescent and acute COVID-19 samples.

Germline CDR1 is MDHEN and CDR2 is SYDVKM. With 1 base clipped from V and 4 bases from J, the junction kept 9 bases outside the gene matches. The CDR3 loop spans 16 amino acids. Profiled with immunoSEQ multiplex PCR; TCRdb holds only in-frame clones, not every one. The sample holds around 440,000 clones, 88% seen once. Seattle enrolled patients during active infection and tracked them longitudinally. The chain employs TRBV28 and TRBJ1-1, with 7 positions matching TRBD1. Material for sequencing was peripheral blood. This sequence was found in a woman between 45 and 60 years old with COVID-19, enrolled during active disease. CDR3: CASSLLEGARGTEAFF. The DNA for the CDR3 is TGTGCCAGCAGTTTATTGGAGGGGGCTAGGGGCACTGAAGCTTTCTTT.